Presented here are 27 T cell receptor beta chains from one specimen sequenced in a study of identical twins' blood T cells. TCRdb itself ran the 5' RACE reads through MiXCR, one entry per CDR3 protein. The data contain 400,000 or so distinct CDR3 sequences, approximately 30% of them seen just once; the ten biggest clones take up around 5.6%. Sequenced material: PBMCs. All receptors come from a woman aged 18-55 years in good health.

J is TRBJ2-2 and V is TRBV20-1; a possible D gene is TRBD2 (6 bases). This CDR3 contains 16 residues. CDR1 and CDR2 (germline): DFQATT, SNEGSKA (reference sequence). Deletions cut 0 bases from V and 6 bases from J, with 17 bases between. In nucleotides, the CDR3 is TGCAGTGCTAGAGATAGCGGTGACTACTTCGCCGGGGAGCTGTTTTTT. Its protein product is CSARDSGDYFAGELFF.

About this clonotype: It is likely a read error, because the conserved phenylalanine at the end of the CDR3 is missing. The rearrangement joins TRBV20-1 to TRBJ2-3; possible D gene TRBD1, 5 bases. CDR3 size: 15 residues. Trimming stripped 1 base from V and 0 bases from J, with 11 bases between. Germline V gene data show CDR1 as DFQATT and CDR2 as SNEGSKA (reference sequence). The CDR3 DNA reads as TGCAGTGCTAGAGCAGTGGGGCTCAGCACAGATACGCAGTATCTT. Translation gives CSARAVGLSTDTQYL.

Concerning this clonotype: A clone one base away is much larger, so this may be a read error. This chain connects TRBV4-1 to TRBJ2-3; possibly TRBD2 for D (5 bases). Germline lookup yields CDR1 MGHRA and CDR2 YSYEKL. The CDR3 loop spans 14 amino acids. The DNA for the CDR3 is TGCGCCGGCAGCCAAGATTCCGGGGCAGATACGCAGTATTTT. The encoded protein is CAGSQDSGADTQYF.

The DNA of the CDR3 is TGCGCCAGCAGCTTGGAGGGCCGGACCGGGACAGCAATAGTTGGCTACACCTTC. This sequence encodes CASSLEGRTGTAIVGYTF. This chain connects TRBV5-1 to TRBJ1-2; 7 bases line up with TRBD1. Germline-derived CDR1 and CDR2 are SGHRS and YFSETQ. The CDR3 covers 18 residues. With 0 bases clipped from V and 7 bases from J, the junction kept 18 bases outside the gene matches.

V and J are TRBV2 and TRBJ2-3; 7 bases line up with TRBD1. This CDR3 has 18 amino acids. J gave up 4 bases and V 7 bases, and 20 bases lay outside the gene matches. Per germline, CDR1 SNHLY and CDR2 FYNNEI. In DNA, the CDR3 is TGTGCCAGCAAAGGGGCAAGACAGGGAAGGGGCCACGCAGATACGCAGTATTTT. Translated, it gives CASKGARQGRGHADTQYF.

This clonotype turned up a few times. The chain recombines TRBV4-3 with TRBJ2-5; TRBD2 is a possible D gene (5 bases). The V and J ends lost 0 bases and 1 base respectively, with 9 bases between them. Germline V lookup: CDR1 LGHNA, CDR2 YSLEER. This CDR3 is 15 amino acids long. This CDR3 reads CASSQDSGSQETQYF. The CDR3 nucleotides are TGCGCCAGCAGCCAAGATTCGGGGTCCCAAGAGACCCAGTACTTC.

This clonotype was counted only a few times. This chain's CDR3 is CASRPDGNTEAFF. The DNA for the CDR3 is TGTGCCAGCAGACCCGACGGAAACACTGAAGCTTTCTTT. The rearrangement joins TRBV7-9 to TRBJ1-1; no firm D call. V was shortened by 6 bases and J by 2 bases, with 10 bases between the two germline ends. CDR1 is SEHNR and CDR2 is FQNEAQ in the germline V gene (reference sequence). The CDR3 contains 13 residues.

This clonotype showed up many times. The chain is built from TRBV25-1 and TRBJ1-2; D gene ambiguous. Germline-derived CDR1 and CDR2 are MGHDK and SYGVNS. V lost 5 bases and J 5 bases, leaving 12 bases between the germline ends. The CDR3 contains 13 residues. The CDR3 loop reads CASSPTAVYGYTF. In DNA form, the CDR3 reads TGTGCCAGCAGTCCTACAGCAGTATATGGCTACACCTTC.

The J gene is TRBJ2-1, the V gene TRBV6-5, with 8 bases aligning to TRBD2. Germline V gene data show CDR1 as MNHEY and CDR2 as SVGAGI. The CDR3 covers 17 residues. The trim removed 0 bases at V and 7 bases at J, leaving 11 bases unmatched. The CDR3 here is CASSYSGSGTSGNEQFF. In DNA form, the CDR3 reads TGTGCCAGCAGTTACTCTGGTAGCGGGACCTCTGGGAATGAGCAGTTCTTC.

This clonotype has at least ten counts. At one of its ends the junction is not consistent with the germline gene, which may arise from a read error. The rearrangement uses TRBV14 and TRBJ1-1; no clear D. The V gene's germline CDR1 is SGHDN and CDR2 FVKESK. This CDR3 region has 12 residues. In nucleotides, the CDR3 is TGTGCCAGCAGCCCACGCGAGCGGTCTCCAACGTTT. It encodes CASSPRERSPTF.

A few counts support this clonotype. The V call is TRBV9, the J call TRBJ2-2; 7 bases fit TRBD2. Germline V lookup: CDR1 SGDLS, CDR2 YYNGEE. V was pared by 3 bases and J by 8 bases, with 10 bases of the junction left unmatched. The CDR3 is 15 residues long. CDR3 in amino acids: CASSATSALGGELFF. DNA of the CDR3: TGTGCCAGCAGCGCCACTAGCGCTCTGGGGGGGGAGCTGTTTTTT.

The V and J genes are TRBV28 and TRBJ1-1; D is perhaps TRBD1 (5 bases). V lost 4 bases and J lost 6, with 12 bases in between. CDR3 length: 13 amino acids. Germline loops: CDR1 MDHEN, CDR2 SYDVKM. In nucleotides, the CDR3 is TGTGCCAGCAGTTGGCAGGGACGGGCTGAAGCTTTCTTT. This encodes CASSWQGRAEAFF.

This clonotype came up a few times. The chain joins TRBV5-1 to TRBJ2-7, with 7 positions matching TRBD1. Per germline, CDR1 SGHRS and CDR2 YFSETQ. After removal of 4 bases from V and 8 bases from J, the junction contained 3 bases not matched to a gene. The CDR3 loop spans 11 amino acids. CDR3 sequence: CASSEGQKQYF. CDR3 DNA sequence: TGCGCCAGCAGCGAGGGACAGAAGCAGTACTTC.

There are a few counts of this clonotype. The gene calls are TRBV10-2 and TRBJ1-1, with a weak D call TRBD1 (5 bases). The germline gives CDR1 WSHSY, CDR2 SAAADI. This CDR3 has 14 amino acids. V dropped 5 bases and J dropped 4 bases, with 14 bases sitting between them. The CDR3 nucleotides are TGCGCCAGCAGTCTAACTCTGGGGCCCACTGAAGCTTTCTTT. Translation gives CASSLTLGPTEAFF.

This clonotype was seen ten or more times. This chain joins TRBV6-4 and TRBJ2-3, with 12 nucleotides matching TRBD2. The CDR3 has 14 amino acids. The germline V gene has CDR1 MRHNA and CDR2 SNTAGT. The V segment lost 4 bases and the J segment 4 bases; nucleotides outside the gene matches: 0. The DNA for the CDR3 is TGTGCCAGCAGTGGACTAGCGGGAGCAGATACGCAGTATTTT. It codes for CASSGLAGADTQYF.

This rearrangement joins TRBV7-2 to TRBJ1-6; the D gene is possibly TRBD1 (6 bases). The germline V gene encodes CDR1 SGHTA and CDR2 FQGNSA. V was pared by 2 bases and J by 7 bases, with 12 bases between. CDR3 length: 15 amino acids. The CDR3 bases are TGTGCCAGCAGCTTAAACAGGGTTAAGAATTCACCCCTCCACTTT. Residues: CASSLNRVKNSPLHF.

Comment on this clonotype: One end of the junction varies from germline; a read error may be responsible. The rearrangement joins TRBV29-1 to TRBJ2-5; the D call may be TRBD1 or TRBD2 (5 bases each). The CDR3 totals 10 residues. Germline CDR1 is SQVTM and CDR2 is ANQGSEA. Here the CDR3 DNA reads TGCAGCGTTGGGTGGGTGGGACCGAGCTTC. This sequence encodes CSVGWVGPSF.

This clonotype was counted ten times or more. CDR3 coding DNA: TGCAGTGCTTCGAAACCGATTAACTATGGCTACACCTTC. Translation gives CSASKPINYGYTF. The genes are TRBV20-1 and TRBJ1-2; D not certain. The V end was cut by 5 bases, the J end by 1 base, with 11 bases between. CDR1 and CDR2 (germline): DFQATT, SNEGSKA (reference sequence). CDR3 length equals 13 residues.

The sample holds many counts of this clonotype. The chain joins TRBV29-1 to TRBJ1-1; 8 bases match TRBD1. The germline CDR1 and CDR2 sequences are SQVTM and ANQGSEA. The J segment lost 3 bases and the V segment lost 8 bases, leaving 5 bases of the junction unmatched. This CDR3 comprises 12 residues. The chain's CDR3 is CSPKGQDTEAFF. As DNA, the CDR3 is TGCAGCCCAAAGGGACAGGACACTGAAGCTTTCTTT.

This clonotype was picked up one time. The rearrangement links TRBV20-1 to TRBJ1-1; D is undetermined. V was shortened by 0 bases and J by 4 bases, with 9 bases between the two germline ends. CDR1 is DFQATT, CDR2 SNEGSKA, per germline (reference sequence). The CDR3 covers 13 residues. CDR3 sequence (DNA): TGCAGTGCTAGAGATAAGACGGTCACTGAAGCTTTCTTT. Translating gives CSARDKTVTEAFF.

Concerning this clonotype: Germline is not matched at one junction end, which may reflect a read error. This chain links TRBV29-1 with TRBJ1-1, with D perhaps TRBD1 (6 bases). The CDR3 runs to 14 residues. The germline gives CDR1 SQVTM, CDR2 ANQGSEA. This CDR3 is CSAKGVMVNTEAFF. The CDR3 DNA reads TGCAGCGCGAAGGGGGTCATGGTGAACACTGAAGCCTTCTTT.

In DNA form, the CDR3 reads TGTGCCAGCAGTTACACCGCCTACGAGCAGTACTTC. Translating gives CASSYTAYEQYF. This rearrangement joins TRBV6-2 or TRBV6-3 to TRBJ2-7, with unresolved D. Germline lookup yields CDR1 MNHEY and CDR2 SVGEGT. V was shortened by 2 bases and J by 2 bases, with 4 bases between the two germline ends. The CDR3 runs to 12 residues.

With respect to this clonotype: One end of the junction does not line up with germline, which may come from a read error. This sequence joins TRBV20-1 and TRBJ2-7; D is ambiguous. The CDR3 is made up of 13 amino acids. The germline V gene has CDR1 DFQATT and CDR2 SNEGSKA (reference sequence). CDR3 in amino acids: CIASSGRYYEQYF. CDR3 sequence (DNA): TGCATTGCTAGTTCCGGTCGTTACTACGAGCAGTACTTC.

As concerns this clonotype: An end of the junction does not agree with germline; a read error may underlie this. The genes are TRBV7-2 and TRBJ2-4; D is perhaps TRBD1 (6 bases). CDR1 and CDR2 (germline): SGHTA, FQGNSA. The CDR3 length is 14 residues. CDR3 sequence reads: CAGSLYSDSVIQYF. CDR3 bases: TGTGCCGGCAGCTTATACTCGGACAGTGTCATTCAGTACTTC.

This clonotype occurred a few times. The chain couples TRBV6-1 to TRBJ2-6; weak D call: TRBD2 (6 bases). Germline loops: CDR1 MNHNS, CDR2 SASEGT. The CDR3 length is 15 residues. V was shortened by 6 bases and J by 1 base, with 10 bases between the two germline ends. CDR3 in DNA: TGTGCCAGCAGGGCGGGAAAGTCTGGGGCCAACGTCCTGACTTTC. This codes for CASRAGKSGANVLTF.

A note on this clonotype: The junction and the germline gene differ at one end; a read error may be behind it. The CDR3 reads CTSSLAGQGLNQPQHF. The CDR3 coding sequence is TGTACCAGCAGCTTAGCTGGACAGGGGCTAAATCAGCCCCAGCATTTT. V gene TRBV7-9 combines with J gene TRBJ1-5, with 9 bases that match TRBD1. This CDR3 spans 16 amino acids. Germline loops: CDR1 SEHNR, CDR2 FQNEAQ (reference sequence).

The chain is built from TRBV27 and TRBJ2-3; 8 bases match TRBD2. The length of the CDR3 is 16 residues. V shed 4 bases, J shed 4 bases, and the junction held 10 bases outside the gene matches. Germline V gene data show CDR1 as MNHEY and CDR2 as SMNVEV (reference sequence). CDR3 DNA sequence: TGTGCCAGCAGTTCGTCGACTATCGGGAGGGCAGATACGCAGTATTTT. Translated, it gives CASSSSTIGRADTQYF.